The 21 T cell receptor beta chains given below trace back to one sample, sequenced in a study of radiation and T cells in renal cell carcinoma. Only in-frame clones appear in the TCRdb table, and some are missing; sequencing was by immunoSEQ multiplex PCR. The table records some 150,000 clones, approximately 82% of them present only once. The time point: baseline pretreatment blood. As for treatment: 15 Gy SBRT to primary tumor, nephrectomy 4 weeks later. The sample consisted of blood, taken from a patient whose treatment included radiotherapy and nephrectomy. Receptors originate from a woman aged 45-65 years with renal cell carcinoma.

This clone was seen a few times. This chain uses TRBV5-1 with TRBJ1-6, with 9 bases matching TRBD1. V gave up 4 bases and J gave up 10 bases; unmatched junction bases: 9. Germline-derived CDR1 and CDR2 are SGHRS and YFSETQ. The CDR3 runs to 15 residues. The CDR3 nucleotides read TGCGCCAGCAGCCCTCGGACAGGGGTAGGGTCACCCCTCCACTTT. It encodes CASSPRTGVGSPLHF. Together with reference TRBV5-1 and TRBJ1-6, the CDR3 gives the full variable domain: KAGVTQTPRYLIKTRGQQVTLSCSPISGHRSVSWYQQTPGQGLQFLFEYFSETQRNKGNFPGRFSGRQFSNSRSEMNVSTLELGDSALYLCASSPRTGVGSPLHFGNGTRLTVT.

V usage is TRBV15 and J usage is TRBJ1-1; the D is unclear. V lost 0 bases to trimming and J lost 3 bases, with 8 bases between them. This CDR3 has 14 amino acids. CDR1 and CDR2 from the germline V gene are LNHNV and YYDKDF (reference sequence). As DNA, the CDR3 is TGTGCCACCAGCAGAGACAGCGTTGACACTGAAGCTTTCTTT. Protein: CATSRDSVDTEAFF.

The chain combines TRBV7-2 with TRBJ2-3, with D hard to call. The CDR3 loop spans 13 amino acids. The germline V and J ends were trimmed by 5 bases and 2 bases, with 8 bases remaining between them. CDR1 and CDR2 (germline): SGHTA, FQGNSA. The CDR3 bases are TGTGCCAGCAGCCGAGGATCCACAGATACGCAGTATTTT. This codes for CASSRGSTDTQYF.

The rearrangement uses TRBV7-2 and TRBJ2-1; 8 bases match TRBD2. Germline assignment: CDR1 SGHTA and CDR2 FQGNSA. The junction had 7 bases not matched to a gene; V was cut back by 1 base and J by 8 bases. The CDR3 spans 15 residues. CDR3 in DNA: TGTGCCAGCAGCTTAGTCGCTAGCGGGTTTTATGAGCAGTTCTTC. Protein product: CASSLVASGFYEQFF.

The CDR3 nucleotides read TGTGCCAGCAGGGGACAGGTGGCTGAAGCTTTCTTT. Protein sequence: CASRGQVAEAFF. The V call is TRBV6-5, the J call TRBJ1-1, with TRBD1 matching 8 bases. The V gene's germline CDR1 is MNHEY and CDR2 SVGAGI. The CDR3 spans 12 residues. Unmatched junction bases numbered 3, after V lost 6 bases and J lost 6 bases.

The J gene is TRBJ2-7, the V gene TRBV28; 8 bases are a match to TRBD1. The J segment lost 6 bases and the V segment lost 5 bases, leaving 6 bases of the junction unmatched. This CDR3 has 13 amino acids. CDR1 and CDR2 (germline): MDHEN, SYDVKM. The CDR3 spells CASSAGQESEQYF. The CDR3 DNA reads TGTGCCAGCAGTGCGGGACAGGAGAGCGAGCAGTACTTC. Combining the CDR3 with reference TRBV28 and TRBJ2-7 gives the whole variable domain DVKVTQSSRYLVKRTGEKVFLECVQDMDHENMFWYRQDPGLGLRLIYFSYDVKMKEKGDIPEGYSVSREKKERFSLILESASTNQTSMYLCASSAGQESEQYFGPGTRLTVT.

The sample holds a few counts of this clone. The chain is built from TRBV27 and TRBJ1-5; TRBD1 might be the D (6 bases). CDR1 and CDR2 from the germline V gene are MNHEY and SMNVEV (reference sequence). Between the trimmed V and J ends, which lost 5 bases and 1 base, there was a span of 12 bases. There are 15 residues in the CDR3. The CDR3 protein is CASSPTGFSNQPQHF. In nucleotides, the CDR3 is TGTGCCAGCAGTCCGACAGGTTTCAGCAATCAGCCCCAGCATTTT.

The chain joins TRBV19 to TRBJ1-6; weak D call: TRBD1 (6 bases). Germline-derived CDR1 and CDR2 are LNHDA and SQIVND (reference sequence). V was cut by 3 bases and J by 7 bases, with 10 bases left in between. The CDR3 length is 14 residues. For the CDR3, the DNA is TGTGCCAGTAGTATTTCAGGGGCCAATTCACCCCTCCACTTT. This gives the protein CASSISGANSPLHF.

The chain is built from TRBV14 and TRBJ1-3; perhaps TRBD1 as D (5 bases). Germline assignment: CDR1 SGHDN and CDR2 FVKESK. CDR3 length: 11 amino acids. V was trimmed by 4 bases and J by 9 bases, leaving 7 bases between them. The CDR3 here is CASSRGRTIYF. DNA for the CDR3: TGTGCCAGCAGCCGGGGACGCACCATATATTTT.

The genes are TRBV2 and TRBJ1-2; 8 positions match TRBD1. V lost 3 bases, J lost 11 bases, and 5 bases stayed unmatched. The CDR3 contains 12 residues. Germline CDR1 reads SNHLY; CDR2 reads FYNNEI. The CDR3, as DNA: TGTGCCAGCAGTGACCCAGGGGGCTGGTACACCTTC. Residues: CASSDPGGWYTF.

The chain joins TRBV4-1 to TRBJ2-7; no definite D call. V lost 0 bases, J lost 2 bases, and 8 bases lay in between. In germline, CDR1 is MGHRA, CDR2 YSYEKL. The CDR3 has 14 residues. DNA for the CDR3: TGCGCCAGCAGCCAAGAACTCGTGGCCTACGAGCAGTACTTC. This codes for CASSQELVAYEQYF.

The CDR3 reads CASSLNGGDTQYF. CDR3 in DNA: TGTGCCAGCAGCCTGAACGGAGGGGATACGCAGTATTTT. The genes are TRBV14 and TRBJ2-3; TRBD2 might be the D (6 bases). The V end lost 4 bases, the J end lost 6 bases, and 11 bases lay between the germline ends. This CDR3 spans 13 amino acids. Germline V gene sequence: CDR1 SGHDN, CDR2 FVKESK.

The rearrangement joins TRBV15 to TRBJ2-7; D uncertain. Germline CDR1 and CDR2: LNHNV and YYDKDF (reference sequence). V lost 5 bases, J lost 3 bases, and 11 bases lay in between. There are 13 residues in the CDR3. CDR3 amino acids: CATSEPTLYEQYF. CDR3 bases: TGTGCCACCAGCGAACCGACCCTCTACGAGCAGTACTTC.

This clone was counted a few times. J is TRBJ1-1 and V is TRBV5-1, with 8 nucleotides matching TRBD1. CDR3 length equals 17 residues. The trim removed 4 bases at V and 1 base at J, leaving 12 bases unmatched. Germline lookup yields CDR1 SGHRS and CDR2 YFSETQ. CDR3 nucleotides: TGCGCCAGCAGCGCCCTCACCCTTGGACAGGGGAACACTGAAGCTTTCTTT. Translated, it gives CASSALTLGQGNTEAFF.

The gene calls are TRBV5-1 and TRBJ2-7; 9 bases match TRBD1. This CDR3 region has 16 residues. V was pared by 3 bases and J by 1 base, with 8 bases of the junction left unmatched. Germline CDR1 is SGHRS and CDR2 is YFSETQ. CDR3: CASSWRTGGESYEQYF. Here the CDR3 DNA reads TGCGCCAGCAGCTGGAGAACAGGGGGCGAGTCCTACGAGCAGTACTTC. Drawing the rest from reference TRBV5-1 and TRBJ2-7, the complete variable domain is KAGVTQTPRYLIKTRGQQVTLSCSPISGHRSVSWYQQTPGQGLQFLFEYFSETQRNKGNFPGRFSGRQFSNSRSEMNVSTLELGDSALYLCASSWRTGGESYEQYFGPGTRLTVT.

This clone was observed a handful of times. This chain joins TRBV7-8 and TRBJ2-7; D unclear. Deletions cut 1 base from V and 5 bases from J, with 12 bases between. Germline CDR1 and CDR2: SGHVS and FQNEAQ. The CDR3 runs to 14 residues. As DNA, the CDR3 is TGTGCCAGCAGCTTAGGAGGTAGAAGTAACGAGCAGTACTTC. Amino acid sequence: CASSLGGRSNEQYF. Full variable domain (outside the CDR3, taken from reference TRBV7-8 and TRBJ2-7): GAGVSQSPRYKVAKRGQDVALRCDPISGHVSLFWYQQALGQGPEFLTYFQNEAQLDKSGLPSDRFFAERPEGSVSTLKIQRTQQEDSAVYLCASSLGGRSNEQYFGPGTRLTVT.

The J gene is TRBJ1-2, the V gene TRBV30; D not certain. The CDR3 spans 11 residues. The V end lost 0 bases, the J end lost 6 bases, and 5 bases lay between the germline ends. From germline, CDR1 is GTSNPN and CDR2 SVGIG (reference sequence). The CDR3 loop is CAWSVRDGYTF. The CDR3 nucleotides are TGTGCCTGGAGTGTACGGGATGGCTACACCTTC. The full variable domain, with the rest looked up from reference TRBV30 and TRBJ1-2, is SQTIHQWPATLVQPVGSPLSLECTVEGTSNPNLYWYRQAAGRGLQLLFYSVGIGQISSEVPQNLSASRPQDRQFILSSKKLLLSDSGFYLCAWSVRDGYTFGSGTRLTVV.

This sequence joins TRBV5-1 and TRBJ2-7; the D is unclear. V was cut by 5 bases and J by 8 bases, with 14 bases left in between. CDR1 is SGHRS, CDR2 YFSETQ, per germline. This CDR3 region has 12 residues. CDR3 nucleotides: TGCGCCAGCAGTAGCTCCCTCGGACAGCAGTACTTC. Translating gives CASSSSLGQQYF.

The chain uses TRBV27 and TRBJ1-5, with a possible D match to TRBD1 (6 bases). CDR1 is MNHEY, CDR2 SMNVEV, per germline (reference sequence). Trimming pared 1 base from V and 7 bases from J, leaving 20 bases between. This CDR3 comprises 17 residues. The CDR3 spells CASSLLWDTLAGQPQHF. The CDR3, as DNA: TGTGCCAGCAGTTTATTATGGGACACCTTAGCGGGGCAGCCCCAGCATTTT.

This chain uses TRBV4-3 with TRBJ1-4; D remains ambiguous. V was shortened by 4 bases and J by 8 bases, with 14 bases between the two germline ends. Germline loops: CDR1 LGHNA, CDR2 YSLEER. The CDR3 is 14 residues long. The CDR3 sequence: CASSPSGLGEKLFF. The CDR3 DNA reads TGCGCCAGCAGCCCGAGCGGACTCGGGGAAAAACTGTTTTTT.

The CDR3 is CASSQIRGPRGYGYTF. CDR3 in DNA: TGCGCCAGCAGCCAAATCCGGGGCCCTCGCGGCTATGGCTACACCTTC. V gene TRBV4-1 combines with J gene TRBJ1-2, with a possible D match to TRBD1 (5 bases). The CDR3 is 16 amino acids. The germline gives CDR1 MGHRA, CDR2 YSYEKL. V was pared by 2 bases and J by 4 bases, with 17 bases between.